Here is one TCR beta chain with its context. The record originates from a study of follicular helper T cells after annual influenza vaccination. Germline V lookup: CDR1 SQVTM, CDR2 ANQGSEA. The CDR3 totals 14 residues. The V end was cut by 6 bases, the J end by 2 bases, with 16 bases between. The time point here: 2015-2016 season, pre-vaccination. Before and after seasonal inactivated influenza vaccination, adults gave blood for sorting CD4 subsets for sequencing. Community-dwelling subjects without influenza vaccination in the prior 6 months were enrolled. ICOS+CD38+ and ICOS-CD38- fractions were sorted from non-naive CD4+CXCR5+PD-1+ cells. TCRB sequencing was done at Survey resolution level. Profiling relied on immunoSEQ multiplex PCR, and the TCRdb table lists in-frame clones only, not all of them. Here the sample spans 4,500 to 5,500 clones, over 75% being singletons.

This material consisted of CXCR5+ CD38- circulating T follicular helper cells from blood, taken on the day of influenza vaccination. Subset meaning: circulating Tfh, non-naive CD4+CXCR5+PD-1+ (ICOS+CD38+ or ICOS-CD38-). This receptor was taken from an adult who received the influenza vaccine. The V and J genes are TRBV29-1 and TRBJ1-1; D is unresolved. CDR3 loop: CSVKAPGTNTEAFF. The CDR3 DNA follows: TGCAGCGTCAAAGCCCCGGGAACAAACACTGAAGCTTTCTTT.